The rows below give T cell receptor beta chains drawn from one sample of a study of T cell responses to AZD1222 COVID-19 vaccine. The assay was immunoSEQ multiplex PCR, and TCRdb's table has in-frame clones only and misses some. Here the sample spans about 83,000 clones, 85% to 90% being singletons. Sequences were derived from peripheral blood, sampled on day 0 of AZD1222 vaccination. The receptors stem from an adult in good health. CDR3s include the opening cysteine and the closing phenylalanine or tryptophan. A D gene is named only where the DNA matches it firmly. Clone size appears in some rows only: once, few, many, or a class for an expanded clone.

V	J	D	size	CDR3	DNA
TRBV5-1	TRBJ2-7	NA	NA	CASSDPGRALNYEQYF	TGCGCCAGCAGCGACCCTGGGCGGGCGCTAAATTACGAGCAGTACTTC
TRBV7-2	TRBJ1-1	TRBD1	NA	CASSFHRGQGTEAFF	TGTGCCAGCAGCTTCCACAGGGGGCAGGGGACTGAAGCTTTCTTT
TRBV12-3/TRBV12-4	TRBJ2-7	NA	NA	CASSPAYEQYF	TGTGCCAGCAGTCCCGCCTACGAGCAGTACTTC
TRBV30	TRBJ2-7	NA	NA	CAWREQGYEQYF	TGTGCCTGGAGGGAACAGGGCTACGAGCAGTACTTC
TRBV5-8	TRBJ1-1	TRBD1	NA	CASSFGTGGAWNTEAFF	TGTGCCAGCAGCTTTGGGACAGGGGGCGCGTGGAACACTGAAGCTTTCTTT
TRBV28	TRBJ1-3	NA	few	CASSLYQGNTIYF	TGTGCCAGCAGTTTATATCAAGGAAACACCATATATTTT
TRBV5-4	TRBJ2-5	NA	NA	CASSLGGGQETQYF	TGTGCCAGCAGCTTGGGAGGAGGCCAAGAGACCCAGTACTTC
TRBV27	TRBJ2-1	TRBD2	NA	CASSSPGLADSSSYNEQFF	TGTGCCAGCAGTTCGCCGGGACTAGCGGATTCAAGCTCCTACAATGAGCAGTTCTTC
TRBV7-2	TRBJ1-6	NA	NA	CASSLYGRDNSPLHF	TGTGCCAGCAGCTTATACGGGAGAGATAATTCACCCCTCCACTTT
TRBV2	TRBJ1-1	NA	NA	CASRAETVKAFF	TGTGCCAGCAGAGCCGAGACAGTTAAAGCTTTCTTT
TRBV10-1	TRBJ2-3	NA	NA	CASSRTVGDTQYF	TGCGCCAGCAGTCGAACAGTCGGAGATACGCAGTATTTT
TRBV4-1	TRBJ2-7	TRBD2	few	CASSHGRGAYEQYF	TGCGCCAGCAGCCACGGACGGGGGGCCTACGAGCAGTACTTC
TRBV30	TRBJ2-5	TRBD2	few	CAWSVRGTTQETQYF	TGTGCCTGGAGTGTACGGGGGACTACACAAGAGACCCAGTACTTC
TRBV7-2	TRBJ1-5	NA	NA	CASSWGLSNQPQHF	TGTGCCAGCAGCTGGGGCCTTAGCAATCAGCCCCAGCATTTT
TRBV21-1	TRBJ2-1	NA	once	CASATGQLYNEQFF	TGTGCCAGCGCCACGGGACAACTCTACAATGAGCAGTTCTTC
TRBV30	TRBJ2-1	NA	NA	CAWSLSGFGEQFF	TGTGCCTGGAGTTTATCTGGGTTCGGTGAGCAGTTCTTC
TRBV19	TRBJ1-5	NA	NA	CASSINSYSNQPQHF	TGTGCCAGTAGTATAAACAGTTATAGCAATCAGCCCCAGCATTTT
TRBV28	TRBJ2-1	TRBD2	NA	CASSSEGLAVRQFF	TGTGCCAGCAGTTCCGAAGGACTAGCTGTAAGGCAGTTCTTC
TRBV15	TRBJ1-5	NA	NA	CATSKDGQPQHF	TGTGCCACCAGCAAAGATGGTCAGCCCCAGCATTTT
TRBV6-5	TRBJ2-6	NA	few	CASSTSFSGANVLTF	TGTGCCAGCAGCACTAGCTTCTCTGGGGCCAACGTCCTGACTTTC
TRBV5-8	TRBJ1-2	TRBD1	once	CASSPGQLPNYGYTF	TGTGCCAGCAGCCCGGGACAGCTACCTAACTATGGCTACACCTTC
TRBV6-1	TRBJ2-2	NA	NA	CASSVLAGDGTGELFF	TGTGCCAGCAGTGTCTTGGCAGGGGATGGCACCGGGGAGCTGTTTTTT